The 15 T cell receptor beta chains given below trace back to one sample, sequenced in a study of PD-1 blockade in classical Hodgkin lymphoma. The sample's time point: cycle 4 day 1 (C4D1), after more than 5 weeks of nivolumab. Every patient relapsed after autologous stem cell transplantation, and brentuximab vedotin exposure varied. Some clones are missing from TCRdb's copy, which holds only in-frame ones; the method was immunoSEQ multiplex PCR. The sample holds about 30,000 clones, about four fifths seen once. The specimen comprised peripheral blood mononuclear cells (PBMCs), sampled before the fourth cycle of nivolumab. The receptors shown here come from a human donor with classical Hodgkin lymphoma.

The DNA for the CDR3 is TGTGCCATCAGTGAGGTCTGGGTCGAGCAGTACTTC. Protein: CAISEVWVEQYF. The V call is TRBV10-3, the J call TRBJ2-7; D is unclear. V dropped 2 bases and J dropped 6 bases, with 8 bases sitting between them. The germline V gene encodes CDR1 ENHRY and CDR2 SYGVKD. This CDR3 has 12 amino acids.

The chain joins TRBV2 to TRBJ2-3; 10 bases map to TRBD1. The CDR3 length is 16 residues. After removal of 4 bases from V and 3 bases from J, the junction contained 7 bases not matched to a gene. Germline CDR1 SNHLY, CDR2 FYNNEI. The CDR3 DNA follows: TGTGCCAGCAGTGTCGGGACAGGGGATGGGACAGATACGCAGTATTTT. Translating gives CASSVGTGDGTDTQYF.

Notes on this clone: This sample also contains other DNA sequences that code for the same CDR3. The chain links TRBV29-1 to TRBJ2-1; 7 bases agree with TRBD2. In germline, CDR1 is SQVTM, CDR2 ANQGSEA. With V trimmed by 8 bases and J by 0 bases, 10 bases remained unmatched. CDR3 length equals 15 residues. The DNA for the CDR3 is TGCAGCTCATCCCGGGGGGACCTCTCCTACAATGAGCAGTTCTTC. Its translation: CSSSRGDLSYNEQFF.

A few counts support this clone. The chain has TRBV18 and TRBJ2-5; 11 bases are a match to TRBD2. CDR3 length: 17 amino acids. V shed 0 bases and J 1 base; nucleotides not matched to a gene: 4. CDR1 is KGHSH, CDR2 LQKENI, per germline. The CDR3 protein is CASSPPRLAGSQETQYF. The CDR3 DNA sequence: TGTGCCAGCTCACCACCGCGACTAGCGGGGTCCCAAGAGACCCAGTACTTC.

The CDR3 DNA reads TGCGCCAGCAGCCTGGGACTAGCGGGGAGTTTGTCGGATACGCAGTATTTT. This codes for CASSLGLAGSLSDTQYF. The chain recombines TRBV5-1 with TRBJ2-3, with 13 bases matching TRBD2. The trim removed 4 bases at V and 6 bases at J, leaving 11 bases unmatched. Germline CDR1 and CDR2: SGHRS and YFSETQ. The CDR3 consists of 17 residues.

This chain joins TRBV20-1 and TRBJ2-1, with unresolved D. Germline CDR1 DFQATT, CDR2 SNEGSKA (reference sequence). V lost 6 bases to trimming and J lost 4 bases, with 7 bases between them. The CDR3 sequence is 11 residues long. CDR3 bases: TGCAGTGCCGTCCGATACAATGAGCAGTTCTTC. It is translated as CSAVRYNEQFF.

This chain's CDR3 is CASSVEGGGIVTDTQYF. The CDR3 DNA sequence: TGTGCCAGCAGCGTAGAGGGCGGGGGGATCGTGACAGATACGCAGTATTTT. The rearrangement uses TRBV9 and TRBJ2-3, with 8 bases fitting TRBD2. V lost 0 bases to trimming and J lost 3 bases; unmatched junction nucleotides: 9. The CDR3 runs to 17 residues. The V gene's germline CDR1 is SGDLS and CDR2 YYNGEE.

The CDR3 loop reads CASNPRGGYEQYF. CDR3 coding DNA: TGTGCCAGCAACCCCCGAGGGGGCTACGAGCAGTACTTC. This rearrangement joins TRBV6-6 to TRBJ2-7; tentative D call: TRBD1 (6 bases). This CDR3 spans 13 amino acids. The ends were cut back, 7 bases at V and 3 bases at J, with 13 bases in the middle. The germline V gene has CDR1 MNHNY and CDR2 SVGAGI (reference sequence).

The genes are TRBV7-2 and TRBJ2-3; D ambiguous. V lost 5 bases to trimming and J lost 0 bases, with 9 bases between them. The V gene's germline CDR1 is SGHTA and CDR2 FQGNSA. The CDR3 is 14 residues long. The CDR3 here is CASSHPTSTDTQYF. The CDR3 region has the DNA TGTGCCAGCAGCCACCCCACTAGCACAGATACGCAGTATTTT.

This chain connects TRBV5-1 to TRBJ1-6; TRBD1 is a possible D gene (5 bases). The germline V and J ends were trimmed by 7 bases and 10 bases, with 15 bases remaining between them. The CDR3 is 13 residues long. Looked up from germline, CDR1 is SGHRS and CDR2 is YFSETQ. Here the CDR3 reads CASGTANSSPLHF. In DNA form, the CDR3 reads TGCGCCAGCGGGACGGCGAACAGCTCACCCCTCCACTTT. Complete variable domain (other parts from reference TRBV5-1 and TRBJ1-6): KAGVTQTPRYLIKTRGQQVTLSCSPISGHRSVSWYQQTPGQGLQFLFEYFSETQRNKGNFPGRFSGRQFSNSRSEMNVSTLELGDSALYLCASGTANSSPLHFGNGTRLTVT.

This clone was counted between two and nine times. The chain combines TRBV19 with TRBJ1-5; a weak D match, TRBD1 (6 bases). Germline V gene lookup returns CDR1 LNHDA and CDR2 SQIVND (reference sequence). Trimming left V 3 bases short and J 6 bases short, with 24 bases between. This CDR3 is built from 18 residues. CDR3 in DNA: TGTGCCAGTAGTATTGTAGGACAGAGGCTTGGACTTGGTCAGCCCCAGCATTTT. It codes for CASSIVGQRLGLGQPQHF.

The chain couples TRBV6-4 to TRBJ2-2; no clear D. V shed 0 bases and J shed 7 bases, with 9 bases lying between them. Germline CDR1 reads MRHNA; CDR2 reads SNTAGT. This CDR3 is built from 14 residues. CDR3 bases: TGTGCCAGCAGTGACTCGAGGATGGTCGGGGAGCTGTTTTTT. Residues: CASSDSRMVGELFF.

V usage is TRBV9 and J usage is TRBJ2-7; D may be TRBD1 or TRBD2 (6 bases each). Looked up from germline, CDR1 is SGDLS and CDR2 is YYNGEE. This CDR3 is built from 15 residues. V lost 4 bases to trimming and J lost 5 bases, with 19 bases between them. The CDR3: CASSPEGGGRDEQYF. The CDR3 region has the DNA TGTGCCAGCAGCCCAGAGGGGGGCGGTAGGGACGAGCAGTACTTC.

This chain uses TRBV25-1 with TRBJ2-2; 7 bases map to TRBD1. CDR3 length: 16 residues. Losses at the gene ends were 7 bases for V and 3 bases for J; bases not matched to a gene: 11. Germline V gene lookup returns CDR1 MGHDK and CDR2 SYGVNS. The CDR3, as DNA: TGTGCCAGCAACCCAGACAGGGTGGGGGACACCGGGGAGCTGTTTTTT. Encoded protein: CASNPDRVGDTGELFF.

The J gene is TRBJ2-5, the V gene TRBV7-7; D perhaps matches TRBD1 (6 bases). Trimming shortened V by 2 bases and J by 5 bases, and 15 bases separated the two germline ends. The V gene's germline CDR1 is SSHAT and CDR2 FNYEAQ (reference sequence). This CDR3 is built from 15 residues. CDR3 sequence: CASSLIKGEGETQYF. CDR3 nucleotide sequence: TGTGCCAGCAGCTTAATAAAGGGGGAAGGGGAGACCCAGTACTTC.